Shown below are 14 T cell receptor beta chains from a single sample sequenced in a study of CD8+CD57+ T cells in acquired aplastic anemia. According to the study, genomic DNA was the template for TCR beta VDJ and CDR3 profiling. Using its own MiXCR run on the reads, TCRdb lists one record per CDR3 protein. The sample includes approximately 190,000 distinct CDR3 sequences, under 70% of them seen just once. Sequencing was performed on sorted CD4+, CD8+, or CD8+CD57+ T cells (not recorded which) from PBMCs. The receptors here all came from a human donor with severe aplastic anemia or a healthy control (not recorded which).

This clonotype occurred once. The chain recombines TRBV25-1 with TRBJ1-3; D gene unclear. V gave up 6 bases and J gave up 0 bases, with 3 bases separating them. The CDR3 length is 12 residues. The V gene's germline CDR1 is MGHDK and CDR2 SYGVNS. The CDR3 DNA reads TGTGCCAGCAGAAGCTCTGGAAACACCATATATTTT. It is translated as CASRSSGNTIYF.

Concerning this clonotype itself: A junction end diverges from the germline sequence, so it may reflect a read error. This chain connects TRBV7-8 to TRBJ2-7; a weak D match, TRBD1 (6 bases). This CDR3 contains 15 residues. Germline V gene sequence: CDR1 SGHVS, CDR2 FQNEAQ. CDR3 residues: CASRTTGRGLGEQYF. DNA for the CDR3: TGTGCTAGCAGAACTACAGGGCGAGGATTGGGCGAGCAGTACTTC.

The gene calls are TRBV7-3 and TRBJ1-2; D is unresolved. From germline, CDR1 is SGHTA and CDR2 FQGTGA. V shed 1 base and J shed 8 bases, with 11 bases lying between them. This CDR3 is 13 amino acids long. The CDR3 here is CASSLSPIGGYTF. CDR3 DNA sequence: TGTGCCAGCAGCTTAAGCCCGATCGGAGGCTACACCTTC.

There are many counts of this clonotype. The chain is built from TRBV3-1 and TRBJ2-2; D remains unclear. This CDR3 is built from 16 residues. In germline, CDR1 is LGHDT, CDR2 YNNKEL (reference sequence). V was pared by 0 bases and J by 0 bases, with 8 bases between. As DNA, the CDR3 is TGTGCCAGCAGCCAAGAAGGCCGGCCGAACACCGGGGAGCTGTTTTTT. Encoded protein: CASSQEGRPNTGELFF.

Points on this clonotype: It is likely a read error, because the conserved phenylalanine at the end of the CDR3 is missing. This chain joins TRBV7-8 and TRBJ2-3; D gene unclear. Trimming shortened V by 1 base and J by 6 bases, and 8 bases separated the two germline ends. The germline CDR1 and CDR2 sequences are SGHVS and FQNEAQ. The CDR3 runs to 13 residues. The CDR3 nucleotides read TGTGCCAGCAGCTTAGATTGGGGTGATACGCAGTATTCT. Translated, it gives CASSLDWGDTQYS.

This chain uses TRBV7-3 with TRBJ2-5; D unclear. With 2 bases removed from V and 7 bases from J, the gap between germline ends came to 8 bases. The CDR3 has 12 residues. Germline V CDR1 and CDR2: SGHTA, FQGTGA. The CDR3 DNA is TGTGCCAGCAGCTTAGTATGGGGGACCCAGTACTTC. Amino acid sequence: CASSLVWGTQYF.

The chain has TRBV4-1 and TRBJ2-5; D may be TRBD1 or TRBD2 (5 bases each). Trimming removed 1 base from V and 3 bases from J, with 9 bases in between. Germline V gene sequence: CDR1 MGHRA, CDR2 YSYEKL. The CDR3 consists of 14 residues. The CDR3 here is CASSQAVGEETQYF. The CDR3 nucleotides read TGCGCCAGCAGCCAAGCGGTGGGGGAAGAGACCCAGTACTTC.

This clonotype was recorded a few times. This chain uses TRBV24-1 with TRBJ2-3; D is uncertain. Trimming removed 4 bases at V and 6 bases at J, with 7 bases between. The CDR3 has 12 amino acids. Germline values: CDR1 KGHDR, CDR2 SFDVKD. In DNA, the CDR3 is TGTGCCACCAGTGACACGCTTGATACGCAGTATTTT. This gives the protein CATSDTLDTQYF.

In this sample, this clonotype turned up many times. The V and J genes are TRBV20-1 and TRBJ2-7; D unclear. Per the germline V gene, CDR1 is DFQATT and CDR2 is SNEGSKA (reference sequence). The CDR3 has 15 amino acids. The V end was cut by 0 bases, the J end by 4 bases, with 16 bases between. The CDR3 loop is CSARDIRDPVYEQYF. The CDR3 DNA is TGCAGTGCTAGAGATATTAGGGATCCAGTATACGAGCAGTACTTC.

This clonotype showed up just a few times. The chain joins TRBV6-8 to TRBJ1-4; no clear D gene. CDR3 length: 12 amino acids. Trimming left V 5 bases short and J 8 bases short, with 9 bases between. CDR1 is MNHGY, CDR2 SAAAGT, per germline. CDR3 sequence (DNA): TGTGCCAGCAGTCGGACTGGGGAAAAACTGTTTTTT. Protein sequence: CASSRTGEKLFF.

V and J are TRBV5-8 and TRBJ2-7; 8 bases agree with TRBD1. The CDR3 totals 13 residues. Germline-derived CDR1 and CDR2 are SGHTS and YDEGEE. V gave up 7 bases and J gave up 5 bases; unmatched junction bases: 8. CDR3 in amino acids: CASDPGGRNEQYF. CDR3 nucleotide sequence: TGTGCCAGCGACCCAGGGGGCAGGAACGAGCAGTACTTC.

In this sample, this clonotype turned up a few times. The CDR3 DNA sequence: TGCAGTGCTGTGGGGGGCTCCTACAATGAGCAGTTCTTC. Translating gives CSAVGGSYNEQFF. J is TRBJ2-1 and V is TRBV20-1; D perhaps matches TRBD2 (6 bases). The CDR3 runs to 13 residues. CDR1 is DFQATT and CDR2 is SNEGSKA in the germline V gene (reference sequence). With 5 bases removed from V and 0 bases from J, the gap between germline ends came to 8 bases.

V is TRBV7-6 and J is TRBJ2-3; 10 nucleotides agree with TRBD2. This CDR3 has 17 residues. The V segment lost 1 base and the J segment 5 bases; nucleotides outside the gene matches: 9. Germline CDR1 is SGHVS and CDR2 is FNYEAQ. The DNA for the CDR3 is TGTGCCAGCAGCTTAGGAAGTCTAGCGGGGGTTGGAGATACGCAGTATTTT. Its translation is CASSLGSLAGVGDTQYF. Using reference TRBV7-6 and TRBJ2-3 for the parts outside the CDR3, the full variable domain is GAGVSQSPRYKVTKRGQDVALRCDPISGHVSLYWYRQALGQGPEFLTYFNYEAQQDKSGLPNDRFSAERPEGSISTLTIQRTEQRDSAMYRCASSLGSLAGVGDTQYFGPGTRLTVL.

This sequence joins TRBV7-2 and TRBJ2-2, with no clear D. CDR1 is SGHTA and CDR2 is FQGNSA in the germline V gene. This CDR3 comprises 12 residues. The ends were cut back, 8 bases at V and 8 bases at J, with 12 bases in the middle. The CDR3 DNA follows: TGTGCCAGCGGCACCAATGGGGGGGAGCTGTTTTTT. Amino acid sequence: CASGTNGGELFF.